A single sample gave rise to the 25 T cell receptor beta chains below, sequenced in a study of T cells in Graves' hyperthyroidism and ophthalmopathy. The investigators amplified TCR beta CDR3 regions from RNA transcripts. The TCR CDR3 first-round RT-PCR relied on the HTBI primer set. TCRdb re-called the multiplex PCR reads with MiXCR, one entry per CDR3 protein. The table lists a few hundred thousand distinct CDR3 sequences, about 14% of them singletons. The sample taken for sequencing was blood. The receptors were gathered from a woman in her thirties with Graves' ophthalmopathy.

This clonotype was seen more than once but under ten times. The chain recombines TRBV6-5 with TRBJ1-2; D remains unclear. The germline gives CDR1 MNHEY, CDR2 SVGAGI. V was trimmed by 0 bases and J by 7 bases, leaving 18 bases between them. The CDR3 has 16 residues. The CDR3 is CASSYSVDVSGGGYTF. The CDR3 DNA follows: TGTGCCAGCAGTTACTCCGTCGATGTATCCGGTGGTGGCTACACCTTC.

Only a few counts were recorded for this clonotype. The chain combines TRBV2 with TRBJ2-2; D unresolved. Germline V gene data show CDR1 as SNHLY and CDR2 as FYNNEI. V shed 2 bases and J shed 6 bases, with 10 bases lying between them. There are 14 residues in the CDR3. The CDR3 protein is CASSEYYGAGELFF. CDR3 bases: TGTGCCAGCAGTGAATATTATGGGGCCGGGGAGCTGTTTTTT. Supplemented by reference TRBV2 and TRBJ2-2, the full variable domain reads EPEVTQTPSHQVTQMGQEVILRCVPISNHLYFYWYRQILGQKVEFLVSFYNNEISEKSEIFDDQFSVERPDGSNFTLKIRSTKLEDSAMYFCASSEYYGAGELFFGEGSRLTVL.

This clonotype occurred many times. The rearrangement uses TRBV30 and TRBJ2-3; possibly TRBD2 for D (5 bases). The CDR3 runs 15 residues. CDR1 GTSNPN and CDR2 SVGIG come from the germline V gene (reference sequence). The V and J ends lost 0 bases and 1 base respectively, with 11 bases between them. The CDR3 DNA is TGTGCCTGGAGTGTACGGGAATTAGGCACAGATACGCAGTATTTT. It is translated as CAWSVRELGTDTQYF.

In this sample, this clonotype turned up many times. This chain joins TRBV2 and TRBJ1-2, with 10 bases lining up with TRBD1. V lost 5 bases and J lost 6; bases outside the gene matches: 6. Germline-derived CDR1 and CDR2 are SNHLY and FYNNEI. The CDR3 extends over 14 amino acids. As DNA, the CDR3 is TGTGCCAGCAGTACATCCGACAGGGGGCATGGCTACACCTTC. This codes for CASSTSDRGHGYTF. Full variable domain (rest looked up from reference TRBV2 and TRBJ1-2): EPEVTQTPSHQVTQMGQEVILRCVPISNHLYFYWYRQILGQKVEFLVSFYNNEISEKSEIFDDQFSVERPDGSNFTLKIRSTKLEDSAMYFCASSTSDRGHGYTFGSGTRLTVV.

This clonotype was observed at least ten times. The chain links TRBV12-3 or TRBV12-4 to TRBJ2-1; possible D gene TRBD2, 7 bases. The CDR3 spans 15 residues. V lost 8 bases, J lost 10 bases, and 24 bases lay in between. Here the CDR3 reads CASGRSEGGLGEQFF. In DNA form, the CDR3 reads TGTGCCAGCGGACGGTCCGAGGGGGGGCTTGGAGAGCAGTTCTTC.

With regard to this clonotype: With a much larger clone just one base away, this may be a read error. This sequence joins TRBV7-2 and TRBJ2-1; TRBD2 aligns across 7 bases. The CDR3 totals 14 residues. CDR1 SGHTA and CDR2 FQGNSA come from the germline V gene. CDR3 loop: CASSTSASYNGQFF. CDR3 bases: TGTGCCAGCAGCACTAGCGCCTCCTACAATGGGCAGTTCTTC.

This clonotype was observed many times. The CDR3 nucleotides are TGTGCCAGCAGCTTCGAACAGGGGGATGAAAAACTGTTTTTT. It codes for CASSFEQGDEKLFF. V gene TRBV5-8 combines with J gene TRBJ1-4, with TRBD1 matching 8 bases. The CDR3 has 14 residues. The germline V gene encodes CDR1 SGHTS and CDR2 YDEGEE. V was pared by 2 bases and J by 6 bases, with 3 bases of the junction left unmatched.

This clonotype was counted ten times or more. The V gene is TRBV6-1, the J gene TRBJ2-1, with D perhaps TRBD2 (7 bases). This CDR3 region has 16 residues. Trimming removed 5 bases at V and 6 bases at J, with 20 bases between. Per the germline V gene, CDR1 is MNHNS and CDR2 is SASEGT. The CDR3 coding sequence is TGTGCCAGCAGTCCACTAGGGGGGGGGCCGGTCAATGAGCAGTTCTTC. It is translated as CASSPLGGGPVNEQFF.

The chain recombines TRBV7-9 with TRBJ2-7; D is undetermined. There are 13 residues in the CDR3. The germline V gene encodes CDR1 SEHNR and CDR2 FQNEAQ (reference sequence). Trimming removed 5 bases from V and 8 bases from J, with 16 bases in between. Here the CDR3 DNA reads TGTGCCAGCAGCGTGGTACAGAGTTTGAAGCAGTACTTC. Translated: CASSVVQSLKQYF.

Ten or more counts support this clonotype. The chain combines TRBV20-1 with TRBJ1-3; a weak D match, TRBD1 (5 bases). CDR3 length equals 14 residues. V lost 4 bases and J 0 bases, leaving 10 bases between the germline ends. Germline V CDR1 and CDR2: DFQATT, SNEGSKA (reference sequence). The CDR3 bases are TGCAGTGCTACCCCGGGGGGCTCTGGAAACACCATATATTTT. Protein product: CSATPGGSGNTIYF.

This clonotype was counted many times. The chain links TRBV30 to TRBJ2-7; perhaps TRBD2 as D (5 bases). Germline V lookup: CDR1 GTSNPN, CDR2 SVGIG (reference sequence). The V end was cut by 0 bases, the J end by 6 bases, with 24 bases between. This CDR3 has 17 residues. DNA for the CDR3: TGTGCCTGGAGTGTACTTGTAAGTTTGCGGTCGGGGTCCGAGCAGTACTTC. Translation gives CAWSVLVSLRSGSEQYF.

The V gene is TRBV20-1, the J gene TRBJ2-5; 13 bases fit TRBD2. Germline V lookup: CDR1 DFQATT, CDR2 SNEGSKA (reference sequence). Trimming took 0 bases from V and 5 from J; bases not matched to a gene: 6. The CDR3 is 16 amino acids. In DNA form, the CDR3 reads TGCAGTGCTAGAGACAGACTAGCGGGGGGTCGGGAGACCCAGTACTTC. It specifies CSARDRLAGGRETQYF.

This clonotype has at least ten counts. This chain's CDR3 is CSAEATDTSSYEQYF. The CDR3 DNA reads TGCAGTGCCGAGGCCACGGACACTAGCTCCTACGAGCAGTACTTC. The chain joins TRBV20-1 to TRBJ2-7, with D possibly being TRBD1 or TRBD2 (5 bases each). The germline V gene has CDR1 DFQATT and CDR2 SNEGSKA (reference sequence). V was cut by 6 bases and J by 0 bases, with 18 bases left in between. The CDR3 extends over 15 amino acids.

At least ten counts were recorded for this clonotype. This chain uses TRBV20-1 with TRBJ2-2; D may be TRBD1 (6 bases). CDR1 DFQATT and CDR2 SNEGSKA come from the germline V gene (reference sequence). The CDR3 totals 15 residues. The ends were cut back, 6 bases at V and 1 base at J, with 15 bases in the middle. This chain's CDR3 is CSAISRTENTGELFF. DNA of the CDR3: TGCAGTGCCATCTCTCGGACAGAGAACACCGGGGAGCTGTTTTTT.

Relative to its sample, this clonotype is medium-sized. This chain joins TRBV18 and TRBJ2-7; D may be TRBD1 (5 bases). The ends were cut back, 4 bases at V and 3 bases at J, with 10 bases in the middle. This CDR3 spans 13 amino acids. Germline V gene sequence: CDR1 KGHSH, CDR2 LQKENI. The CDR3 nucleotides are TGTGCCAGCTCACTTGGAAGGGGCTACGAGCAGTACTTC. This gives the protein CASSLGRGYEQYF.

The sample holds many counts of this clonotype. The chain is built from TRBV28 and TRBJ2-5, with D possibly matching TRBD2 (5 bases). This CDR3 is 14 amino acids long. Germline CDR1 reads MDHEN; CDR2 reads SYDVKM. V lost 0 bases and J 2 bases, leaving 7 bases between the germline ends. The CDR3 loop is CASSLWGGQETQYF. CDR3 DNA sequence: TGTGCCAGCAGTTTATGGGGCGGGCAAGAGACCCAGTACTTC.

This clonotype was observed many times. The CDR3 sequence: CASSVVGNSNQPQHF. The DNA for the CDR3 is TGTGCCAGCAGTGTTGTAGGTAATAGCAATCAGCCCCAGCATTTT. The chain joins TRBV2 to TRBJ1-5, with D unclear. Germline CDR1 is SNHLY and CDR2 is FYNNEI. The CDR3 extends over 15 amino acids. The ends were cut back, 4 bases at V and 0 bases at J, with 10 bases in the middle.

This clonotype was seen ten or more times. This sequence joins TRBV12-3 or TRBV12-4 and TRBJ2-5, with D possibly TRBD2 on 6 matching bases. V was pared by 3 bases and J by 4 bases, with 12 bases between. CDR3 length equals 14 residues. DNA of the CDR3: TGTGCCAGCAGTTTTCTTCTGGGGGGAGAGACCCAGTACTTC. It translates to CASSFLLGGETQYF.

This clonotype has a count of ten or more. Written as DNA, the CDR3 is TGTGCCAGCTCACCACCAGGGACAGGGGGCGCAGGGGCTTTCTTT. Protein product: CASSPPGTGGAGAFF. The chain links TRBV18 to TRBJ1-1; TRBD1 matches 12 bases. CDR1 is KGHSH, CDR2 LQKENI, per germline. The CDR3 length is 15 residues. The V and J ends lost 0 bases and 11 bases, in that order; junction bases with no gene match: 7.

The V call is TRBV24-1, the J call TRBJ1-4; D possibly corresponds to TRBD1 (6 bases). This CDR3 is 15 amino acids long. Germline CDR1 KGHDR, CDR2 SFDVKD. Deletions cut 4 bases from V and 6 bases from J, with 14 bases between. The CDR3 bases are TGTGCCACCAGTGACACCAGGGGAGGGGATGAAAAACTGTTTTTT. This codes for CATSDTRGGDEKLFF.

This chain joins TRBV29-1 and TRBJ2-7; the match to TRBD1 covers 7 bases. This CDR3 is built from 14 residues. Looked up from germline, CDR1 is SQVTM and CDR2 is ANQGSEA. Trimming at V came to 6 bases and at J to 7 bases, leaving 15 bases not matched to a gene. CDR3 residues: CSVKTGRNLLEQYF. The DNA for the CDR3 is TGCAGCGTCAAGACAGGGAGAAACCTGTTGGAGCAGTACTTC.

This clonotype appeared a few times. V usage is TRBV7-2 and J usage is TRBJ2-7; D may be TRBD2 (6 bases). V shed 2 bases and J shed 3 bases, with 8 bases lying between them. This CDR3 region has 13 residues. The germline CDR1 and CDR2 sequences are SGHTA and FQGNSA. The CDR3 bases are TGTGCCAGCAGCTTATACGGGAGCTACGAGCAGTACTTC. Protein: CASSLYGSYEQYF.

Many counts were recorded for this clonotype. This chain links TRBV7-9 with TRBJ2-5; maybe TRBD1 (6 bases). Deletions cut 7 bases from V and 2 bases from J, with 11 bases between. Per germline, CDR1 SEHNR and CDR2 FQNEAQ (reference sequence). The CDR3 contains 13 residues. CDR3 residues: CASNRQAQETQYF. The CDR3 coding sequence is TGTGCCAGCAACCGACAGGCTCAAGAGACCCAGTACTTC.

The table lists this clonotype with many counts. J is TRBJ1-1 and V is TRBV25-1, with D perhaps TRBD1 (6 bases). The CDR3 has 13 amino acids. Germline assignment: CDR1 MGHDK and CDR2 SYGVNS. Trimming took off 6 bases at V and 1 base at J, with 9 bases between the two ends. CDR3 protein: CASRGTSNTEAFF. The CDR3 coding sequence is TGTGCCAGCAGGGGGACATCGAACACTGAAGCTTTCTTT.

This clonotype was picked up many times. V gene TRBV7-2 combines with J gene TRBJ2-1, with TRBD2 as a possible D gene (5 bases). V lost 3 bases and J lost 14, with 17 bases in between. Germline assignment: CDR1 SGHTA and CDR2 FQGNSA. There are 13 residues in the CDR3. The CDR3: CASSFWVTEVKFF. The CDR3 nucleotides read TGTGCCAGCAGCTTTTGGGTAACGGAGGTGAAGTTCTTC.